The rows below give T cell receptor beta chains drawn from one sample of a study of post-analysis software for immune sequencing data. TCRdb re-analysed the PCR reads in MiXCR, keeping a single row per CDR3 protein. The sample records some 890,000 distinct CDR3 sequences, under 70% being singletons. The specimen sequenced was blood. These receptor sequences come from a girl between 5 and 17 years old with multiple sclerosis. CDR3s include the opening cysteine and the closing phenylalanine or tryptophan. D genes are given only for firm matches. Some rows have no size entry. The others give once, few or many, or a class for an expanded clone.

TRBV9,TRBJ1-5,.,.,13,TGTGCCAGCAGCGAGGAGCTGAATCAGCCCCAGCATTTT,CASSEELNQPQHF
TRBV5-1,TRBJ2-1,.,.,18,TGCGCCAGCAGCAAACTAATCCGGGGCTCAACGGGTGAGAATGAGCAGTTCTTC,CASSKLIRGSTGENEQFF
TRBV18,TRBJ2-1,TRBD2,.,17,TGTGCCAGCTCACTCACGGAGGCGGGGGGCTCCTACAATGAGCAGTTCTTC,CASSLTEAGGSYNEQFF
TRBV29-1,TRBJ2-7,TRBD2,.,14,TGCAGCGTTACCGGGACTAGCGGGAGCGACGAGCAGTACTTC,CSVTGTSGSDEQYF
TRBV5-5,TRBJ2-7,.,few,12,TGTGCCAGCAGTAAGACAGCCCTGGAGCAGTACTTC,CASSKTALEQYF
TRBV19,TRBJ2-7,.,.,15,TGTGCCAGTAGTGGACCCGGGACGGACCCCTACGAGCAGTACTTC,CASSGPGTDPYEQYF
TRBV29-1,TRBJ1-5,TRBD1,.,12,TGCAGCGTTGGGACAGGAGATCAGCCCCAGCATTTT,CSVGTGDQPQHF
TRBV12-3/TRBV12-4,TRBJ2-5,.,.,14,TGTGCCAGCAGCCCAAAGTGGGGGTACGCGACCCAGTACTTC,CASSPKWGYATQYF
TRBV7-9,TRBJ1-4,TRBD1,.,17,TGTGCCAGCAGCCCCCCGGGAAGACAGGGGTCGAATGAAAAACTGTTTTTT,CASSPPGRQGSNEKLFF
TRBV29-1,TRBJ2-1,.,.,13,TGCAGCGTTGCCGGGCGCTCCTACAATGAGCAGTTCTTC,CSVAGRSYNEQFF
TRBV20-1,TRBJ2-5,.,few,16,TGCAGTGCTAGAGGGCGGTGGGGGGGCCCTCGAGAGACCCAGTACTTC,CSARGRWGGPRETQYF
TRBV24-1,TRBJ1-2,TRBD1,.,13,TGTGCCACCAGTGCGGGACAGAACTATGGCTACACCTTC,CATSAGQNYGYTF
TRBV5-1,TRBJ2-3,.,once,14,TGCGCCAGCAGCTCCCAGGGGTACACAGATACGCAGTATTTT,CASSSQGYTDTQYF
TRBV7-8,TRBJ2-1,.,.,15,TGTGCCAGCCGATTTTTGGGAGACCCCTACAATGAGCAGTTCTTC,CASRFLGDPYNEQFF
TRBV18,TRBJ2-7,TRBD1,once,14,TGTGCCAGCTTACCGGGACAGGGGGTTCGCGAGCAGTACTTC,CASLPGQGVREQYF
TRBV2,TRBJ2-1,.,.,14,TGTGCCAGCAGAAAAAGGCAGTCCTCCAATGAGCAGTTCTTC,CASRKRQSSNEQFF
TRBV5-1,TRBJ2-3,TRBD2,.,20,TGCGCCAGCAGCTTGGCTACTAGCGGGGGGACTCTAAGGGTCACAGATACGCAGTATTTT,CASSLATSGGTLRVTDTQYF
TRBV29-1,TRBJ2-7,.,.,9,TGCAGCGTTGAAAATGAGCAGTACTTC,CSVENEQYF
TRBV7-9,TRBJ2-3,.,.,14,TGTGCCAGCAGCCGCCAGCTGAGGTCAGATACGCAGTATTTT,CASSRQLRSDTQYF
TRBV6-1,TRBJ1-5,.,.,13,TGTGCCAGCAGTGAGGGGCTCAATCAGCCCCAGCATTTT,CASSEGLNQPQHF
TRBV10-2,TRBJ2-3,TRBD1,few,15,TGCGCCAGCAGGGCAGCCAGGGGGATCGGAGATACGCAGTATTTT,CASRAARGIGDTQYF
TRBV7-2,TRBJ2-1,.,.,16,TGTGCCAGCAGCTCATCCGGGACTGGGAGAGGCCATGAGCAGTTCTTC,CASSSSGTGRGHEQFF
TRBV6-6,TRBJ2-4,.,few,15,TGTGCCAGCACTCGAGGCAGCCTAGCCAAAAACATTCAGTACTTC,CASTRGSLAKNIQYF
TRBV27,TRBJ2-7,TRBD2,.,18,TGTGCCAGCAGTTTATACCCGGGACTAGCGGGAGGAGAATACGAGCAGTACTTC,CASSLYPGLAGGEYEQYF
TRBV28,TRBJ2-7,.,once,16,TGTGCCAGCAGATCCCCAAGGGTGCGGGAACCCTACGAGCAGTACTTC,CASRSPRVREPYEQYF
TRBV7-9,TRBJ2-4,.,few,19,TGTGCCAGCAGCTCGAACCAGGGGCCCTCCACGATAGCCAAAAACATTCAGTACTTC,CASSSNQGPSTIAKNIQYF
TRBV10-3,TRBJ2-5,.,.,15,TGTGCCATCAGTGAGTTGGAGCGGGTGGTTGAGGAGCAGTACTTC,CAISELERVVEEQYF
TRBV5-1,TRBJ2-5,.,few,14,TGCGCCAGCAGGGGGCAAGCGGCTGAAGAGACCCAGTACTTC,CASRGQAAEETQYF
TRBV20-1,TRBJ2-6,.,.,20,TGCAGATCCACAAGCAGAGGACAACAGGGAAGTAGATTTGGGGCCAACGTCCTGACTTTC,CRSTSRGQQGSRFGANVLTF
TRBV2,TRBJ1-5,.,once,13,TGTGCCAGCAGTATAAATCCCAGTCAGCCCCAGCATTTT,CASSINPSQPQHF
TRBV18,TRBJ1-2,.,.,15,TGTGCCAGCTCACCCGGGACACGAGCTAACTATGGCTACACCTTC,CASSPGTRANYGYTF
TRBV9,TRBJ2-1,TRBD2,.,15,TGTGCCAGTTCGAGGACTAGCGGACTTTACAATGAGCAGTTCTTC,CASSRTSGLYNEQFF
TRBV7-2,TRBJ1-1,.,.,16,TGTGCCAGCAGCTTAACTAGGCAGGGGAGGGACACTGAAGCTTTCTTT,CASSLTRQGRDTEAFF
TRBV7-6,TRBJ2-7,.,.,14,TGTGCCAGCTCAAAAACTCCGAGGTTGGGAGGGCAGTACTTC,CASSKTPRLGGQYF
TRBV12-3/TRBV12-4,TRBJ1-1,.,.,12,TGTGCCAGCAGTTTCACTCAGACTGAAGCTTTCTTT,CASSFTQTEAFF
TRBV20-1,TRBJ1-1,.,.,13,TGCAGTGCTAGGAGGACCTCCAGCACTGAAGCTTTCTTT,CSARRTSSTEAFF
TRBV20-1,TRBJ2-3,.,few,14,TGCAGTGCTCCGAGCTTAGGGAGCTCAGATACGCAGTATTTT,CSAPSLGSSDTQYF
TRBV29-1,TRBJ2-7,TRBD2,.,13,TGCAGCGCCCGGGGGGGGACTGGCTACGAGCAGTACTTC,CSARGGTGYEQYF
TRBV7-2,TRBJ1-6,.,.,15,TGTGCCAGCAGCTTAGGCAACGCCTATAATTCACCCCTCCACTTT,CASSLGNAYNSPLHF
TRBV29-1,TRBJ2-7,.,few,13,TGCAGCGTTCTTGGGACTCACTCCGGGGAGCAGTACTTC,CSVLGTHSGEQYF
TRBV7-2,TRBJ2-1,.,.,15,TGTGCCAGCAGGGTTCGGGCGGCCCCCCCCCGCGAGCAGTTCTTC,CASRVRAAPPREQFF